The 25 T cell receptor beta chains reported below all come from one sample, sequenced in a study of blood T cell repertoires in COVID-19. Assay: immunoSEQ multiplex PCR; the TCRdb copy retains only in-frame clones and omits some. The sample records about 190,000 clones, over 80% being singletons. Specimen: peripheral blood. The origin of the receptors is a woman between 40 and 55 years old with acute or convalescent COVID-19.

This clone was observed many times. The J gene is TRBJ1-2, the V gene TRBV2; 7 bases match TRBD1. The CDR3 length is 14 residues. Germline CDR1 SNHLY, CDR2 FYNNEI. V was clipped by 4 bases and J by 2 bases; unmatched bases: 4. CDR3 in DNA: TGTGCCAGCAGTGTCGTACAGGGGAACTATGGCTACACCTTC. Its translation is CASSVVQGNYGYTF.

The DNA for the CDR3 is TGTGCCTGGAGAAGGGACAGGGAATTCAATTCACCCCTCCACTTT. It translates to CAWRRDREFNSPLHF. The chain uses TRBV30 and TRBJ1-6; 9 positions agree with TRBD1. The CDR3 has 15 amino acids. The germline V gene encodes CDR1 GTSNPN and CDR2 SVGIG (reference sequence). The V segment lost 3 bases and the J segment 7 bases; nucleotides outside the gene matches: 7.

This CDR3 reads CASRWRGTYEQYF. CDR3 nucleotide sequence: TGTGCCAGCAGATGGCGCGGTACCTACGAGCAGTACTTC. V gene TRBV6-6 combines with J gene TRBJ2-7; no clear D. V shed 6 bases and J shed 2 bases, with 11 bases lying between them. CDR1 MNHNY and CDR2 SVGAGI come from the germline V gene (reference sequence). The CDR3 is 13 amino acids.

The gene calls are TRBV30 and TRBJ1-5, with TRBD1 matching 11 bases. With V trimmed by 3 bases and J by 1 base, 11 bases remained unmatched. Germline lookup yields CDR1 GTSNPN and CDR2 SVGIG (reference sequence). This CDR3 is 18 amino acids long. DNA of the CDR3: TGTGCCTGGAGCGAAGGACAGGGGGCTTGGATCAGCAATCAGCCCCAGCATTTT. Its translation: CAWSEGQGAWISNQPQHF.

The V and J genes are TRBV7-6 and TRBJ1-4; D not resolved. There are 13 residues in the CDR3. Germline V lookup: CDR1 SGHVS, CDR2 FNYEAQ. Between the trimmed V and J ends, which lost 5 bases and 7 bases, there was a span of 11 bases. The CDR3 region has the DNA TGTGCCAGCAGCCCACGGGTCGGTGAAAAACTGTTTTTT. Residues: CASSPRVGEKLFF.

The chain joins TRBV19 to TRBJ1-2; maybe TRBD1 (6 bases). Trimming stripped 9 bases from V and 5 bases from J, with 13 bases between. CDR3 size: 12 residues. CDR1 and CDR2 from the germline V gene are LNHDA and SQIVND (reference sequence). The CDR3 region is CASSDSGYGYTF. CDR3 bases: TGTGCCAGCTCGGACAGTGGATATGGCTACACCTTC.

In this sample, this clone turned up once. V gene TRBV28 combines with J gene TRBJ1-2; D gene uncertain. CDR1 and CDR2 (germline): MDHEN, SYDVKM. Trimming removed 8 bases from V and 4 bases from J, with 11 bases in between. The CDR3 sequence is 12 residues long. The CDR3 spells CASEGNRYGYTF. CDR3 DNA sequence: TGTGCCAGCGAGGGTAATCGCTATGGCTACACCTTC.

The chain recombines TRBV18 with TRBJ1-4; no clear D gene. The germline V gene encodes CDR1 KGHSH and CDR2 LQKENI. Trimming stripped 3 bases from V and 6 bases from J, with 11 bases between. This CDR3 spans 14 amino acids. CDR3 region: CASSPRRIDEKLFF. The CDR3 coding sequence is TGTGCCAGCTCACCGAGGAGAATAGATGAAAAACTGTTTTTT.

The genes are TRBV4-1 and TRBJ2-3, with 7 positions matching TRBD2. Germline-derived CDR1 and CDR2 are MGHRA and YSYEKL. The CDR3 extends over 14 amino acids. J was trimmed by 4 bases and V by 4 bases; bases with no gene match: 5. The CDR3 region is CASSRTGGSDTQYF. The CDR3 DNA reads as TGCGCCAGCAGCCGCACGGGGGGTTCAGATACGCAGTATTTT.

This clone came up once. The CDR3 protein is CAWSGTGGQPQHF. DNA of the CDR3: TGTGCCTGGAGTGGGACAGGGGGCCAGCCCCAGCATTTT. The chain couples TRBV30 to TRBJ1-5; 11 nucleotides line up with TRBD1. CDR1 is GTSNPN and CDR2 is SVGIG in the germline V gene (reference sequence). The CDR3 is 13 amino acids. V lost 1 base, J lost 7 bases, and 0 bases stayed unmatched.

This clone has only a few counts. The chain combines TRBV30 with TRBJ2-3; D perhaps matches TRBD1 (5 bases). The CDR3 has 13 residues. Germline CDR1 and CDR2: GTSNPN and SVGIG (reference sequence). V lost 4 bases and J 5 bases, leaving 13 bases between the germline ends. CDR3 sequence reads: CAWNGRVGDTQYF. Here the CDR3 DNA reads TGTGCCTGGAACGGCAGGGTGGGAGATACGCAGTATTTT.

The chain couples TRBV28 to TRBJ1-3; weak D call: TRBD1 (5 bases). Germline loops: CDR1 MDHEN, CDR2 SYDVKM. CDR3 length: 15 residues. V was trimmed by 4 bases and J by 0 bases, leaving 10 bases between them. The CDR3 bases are TGTGCCAGCAGTTCCGGACAACTCTCTGGAAACACCATATATTTT. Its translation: CASSSGQLSGNTIYF. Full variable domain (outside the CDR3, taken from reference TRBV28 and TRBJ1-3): DVKVTQSSRYLVKRTGEKVFLECVQDMDHENMFWYRQDPGLGLRLIYFSYDVKMKEKGDIPEGYSVSREKKERFSLILESASTNQTSMYLCASSSGQLSGNTIYFGEGSWLTVV.

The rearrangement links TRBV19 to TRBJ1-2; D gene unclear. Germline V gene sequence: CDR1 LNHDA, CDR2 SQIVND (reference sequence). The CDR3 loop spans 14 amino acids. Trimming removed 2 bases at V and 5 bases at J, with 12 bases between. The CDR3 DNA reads TGTGCCAGTAGTATATCAGACGGAGCTTATGGCTACACCTTC. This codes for CASSISDGAYGYTF. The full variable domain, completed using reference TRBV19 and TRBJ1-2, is DGGITQSPKYLFRKEGQNVTLSCEQNLNHDAMYWYRQDPGQGLRLIYYSQIVNDFQKGDIAEGYSVSREKKESFPLTVTSAQKNPTAFYLCASSISDGAYGYTFGSGTRLTVV.

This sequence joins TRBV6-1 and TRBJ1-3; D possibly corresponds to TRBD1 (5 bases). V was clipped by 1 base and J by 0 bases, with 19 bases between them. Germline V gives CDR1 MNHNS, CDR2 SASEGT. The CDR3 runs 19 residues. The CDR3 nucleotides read TGTGCCAGCAGTGAAGTTTGGCCCTTCGCCAGGGACTCTGGAAACACCATATATTTT. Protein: CASSEVWPFARDSGNTIYF.

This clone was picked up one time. CDR3 in DNA: TGTGCCAGCAGCCAAGGTACAGGGGGTGAAAGAAACACCATATATTTT. This encodes CASSQGTGGERNTIYF. The J gene is TRBJ1-3, the V gene TRBV3-1 (or the pseudogene TRBV3-2); TRBD1 matches 8 bases. With V trimmed by 1 base and J by 5 bases, 7 bases remained unmatched. Germline V gives CDR1 LGHDT, CDR2 YNNKEL (reference sequence). The CDR3 has 16 amino acids.

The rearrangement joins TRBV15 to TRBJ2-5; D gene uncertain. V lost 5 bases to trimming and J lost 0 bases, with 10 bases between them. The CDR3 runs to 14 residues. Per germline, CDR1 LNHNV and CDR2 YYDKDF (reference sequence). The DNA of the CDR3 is TGTGCCACCAGCGGATCAGGATACCAAGAGACCCAGTACTTC. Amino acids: CATSGSGYQETQYF.

The chain's CDR3 is CASRKDSYGYTF. The CDR3 nucleotides read TGTGCCAGCAGGAAGGACTCCTATGGCTACACCTTC. The V call is TRBV2, the J call TRBJ1-2; unclear D gene. The length of the CDR3 is 12 residues. Trimming left V 6 bases short and J 4 bases short, with 9 bases between. CDR1 and CDR2 from the germline V gene are SNHLY and FYNNEI.

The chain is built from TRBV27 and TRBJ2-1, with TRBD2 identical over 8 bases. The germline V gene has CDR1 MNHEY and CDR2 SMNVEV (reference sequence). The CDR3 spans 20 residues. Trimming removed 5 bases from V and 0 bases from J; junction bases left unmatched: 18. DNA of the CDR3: TGTGCCAGCAGTCAAACTCCATTCTTCTTCGCGGGGGGCTCCTACAATGAGCAGTTCTTC. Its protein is CASSQTPFFFAGGSYNEQFF.

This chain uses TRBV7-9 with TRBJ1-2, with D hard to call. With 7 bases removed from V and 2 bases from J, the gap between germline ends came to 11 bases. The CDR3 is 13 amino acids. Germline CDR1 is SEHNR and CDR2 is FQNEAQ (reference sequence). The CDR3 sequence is CASTPGRNYGYTF. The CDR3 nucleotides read TGTGCCAGCACCCCGGGGAGGAACTATGGCTACACCTTC.

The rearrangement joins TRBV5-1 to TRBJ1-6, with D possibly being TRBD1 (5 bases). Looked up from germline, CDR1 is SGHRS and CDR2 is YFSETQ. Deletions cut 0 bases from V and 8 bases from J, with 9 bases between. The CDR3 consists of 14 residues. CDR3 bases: TGCGCCAGCAGCTTGGAGGGGTACGATTCACCCCTCCACTTT. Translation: CASSLEGYDSPLHF.

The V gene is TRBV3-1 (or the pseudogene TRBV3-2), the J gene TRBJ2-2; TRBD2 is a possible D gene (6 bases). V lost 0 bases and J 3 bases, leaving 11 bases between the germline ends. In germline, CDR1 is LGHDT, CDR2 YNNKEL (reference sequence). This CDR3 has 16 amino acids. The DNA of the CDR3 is TGTGCCAGCAGCCAAGATGTAGGAGGGTACACCGGGGAGCTGTTTTTT. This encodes CASSQDVGGYTGELFF.

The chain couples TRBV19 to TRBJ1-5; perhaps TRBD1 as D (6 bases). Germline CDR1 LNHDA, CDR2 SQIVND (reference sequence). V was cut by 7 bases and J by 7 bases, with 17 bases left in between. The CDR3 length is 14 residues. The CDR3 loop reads CASKTGQVQQPQHF. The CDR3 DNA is TGTGCCAGTAAGACAGGACAAGTACAGCAGCCCCAGCATTTT. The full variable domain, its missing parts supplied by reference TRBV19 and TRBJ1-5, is DGGITQSPKYLFRKEGQNVTLSCEQNLNHDAMYWYRQDPGQGLRLIYYSQIVNDFQKGDIAEGYSVSREKKESFPLTVTSAQKNPTAFYLCASKTGQVQQPQHFGDGTRLSIL.

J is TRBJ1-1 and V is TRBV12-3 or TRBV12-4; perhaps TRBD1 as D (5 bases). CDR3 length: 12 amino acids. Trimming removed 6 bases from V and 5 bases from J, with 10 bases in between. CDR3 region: CASSMTATEAFF. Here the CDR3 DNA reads TGTGCCAGCAGCATGACAGCAACTGAAGCTTTCTTT.

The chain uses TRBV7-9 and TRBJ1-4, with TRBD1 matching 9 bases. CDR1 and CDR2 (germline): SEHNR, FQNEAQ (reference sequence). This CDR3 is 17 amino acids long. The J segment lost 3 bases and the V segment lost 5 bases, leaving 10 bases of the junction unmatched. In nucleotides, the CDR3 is TGTGCCAGCAGCCTTTTAACAGGGGGCTCGGCTAATGAAAAACTGTTTTTT. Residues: CASSLLTGGSANEKLFF.

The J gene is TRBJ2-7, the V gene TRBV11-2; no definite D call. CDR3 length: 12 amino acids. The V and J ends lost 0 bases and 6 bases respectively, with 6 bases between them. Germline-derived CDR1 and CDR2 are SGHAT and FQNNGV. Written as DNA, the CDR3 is TGTGCCAGCAGCTTAGATTCTTCCGAGCAGTACTTC. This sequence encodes CASSLDSSEQYF.